In its sample, the clone carrying this TCR beta chain was seen once. The data derive from a study of blood T cell repertoires in COVID-19. About the study: The United States, Italy and Spain were the sources of the acute and convalescent COVID-19 samples.

Assay: immunoSEQ multiplex PCR; the TCRdb copy retains only in-frame clones and omits some. Among about 310,000 clones listed, roughly 89% were seen once. The source material was PBMCs or T cells enriched from blood (not recorded which). The clonotype comes from a woman under 30 who had recovered from COVID-19.

CDR3 in amino acids: CSASNPRGGDGYTF. CDR3 DNA: TGCAGTGCTAGTAACCCCAGGGGAGGGGACGGCTACACCTTC. V usage is TRBV20-1 and J usage is TRBJ1-2; tentative D call: TRBD1 (6 bases). The CDR3 loop spans 14 amino acids. Between the trimmed V and J ends, which lost 3 bases and 8 bases, there was a span of 19 bases. The V gene's germline CDR1 is DFQATT and CDR2 SNEGSKA (reference sequence).